The 15 T cell receptor beta chains presented below share a single source sample, sequenced in a study of blood T cell repertoires in COVID-19 (dated by TCRdb to 2020 to 2021). The library was prepared using the immunoSEQ multiplex PCR assay. Entries here come from immuneACCESS through TCRdb and include only in-frame sequences with V and J called. Some clones fail to appear in such tables; in the studies checked, an unresolved V gene covers under half of the shortfall, and the cause of the remainder is unknown. This sample has 200,000 to 300,000 clones in its table, and around 87% of those were observed once. The ten largest make up roughly 4.9% of the sample. The sequenced sample was peripheral blood. These receptors were collected from an older woman with COVID-19, enrolled during active disease.

The genes are TRBV28 and TRBJ1-2; tentative D call: TRBD1 (6 bases). Germline V lookup: CDR1 MDHEN, CDR2 SYDVKM. Trimming took 4 bases from V and 4 from J, leaving 10 bases between them. The CDR3 is 13 residues long. Here the CDR3 reads CASSSTGTYGYTF. CDR3 bases: TGTGCCAGCAGTTCGACAGGAACCTATGGCTACACCTTC.

This clone was picked up a small number of times. J is TRBJ1-1 and V is TRBV28, with D maybe TRBD1 (6 bases). Trimming removed 3 bases at V and 1 base at J, with 9 bases between. Germline V gives CDR1 MDHEN, CDR2 SYDVKM. CDR3 length equals 14 residues. CDR3 sequence: CASSFQGRNTEAFF. In DNA form, the CDR3 reads TGTGCCAGCAGTTTCCAGGGGAGGAACACTGAAGCTTTCTTT.

This clone showed up just once. The rearrangement uses TRBV12-3 or TRBV12-4 and TRBJ1-4; D unclear. This CDR3 spans 12 amino acids. V was shortened by 6 bases and J by 4 bases, with 6 bases between the two germline ends. CDR3 region: CASSRSNEKLFF. DNA of the CDR3: TGTGCCAGCAGCCGGAGTAATGAAAAACTGTTTTTT.

The chain combines TRBV5-1 with TRBJ2-1; D perhaps matches TRBD1 (6 bases). CDR1 SGHRS and CDR2 YFSETQ come from the germline V gene. V lost 0 bases and J lost 1, with 11 bases in between. This CDR3 region has 16 residues. The CDR3: CASSLGSGQSYNEQFF. In nucleotides, the CDR3 is TGCGCCAGCAGCTTGGGTTCGGGACAATCCTACAATGAGCAGTTCTTC.

This chain joins TRBV12-2 and TRBJ1-1; TRBD1, the table's D call, lacks a check against the DNA. TRBV12-2 is labeled a pseudogene. This CDR3 spans 14 amino acids. CDR3 sequence: CASRSGQTNTEAFF. The CDR3, as DNA: TGTGCAAGTCGCTCGGGACAGACGAACACTGAAGCTTTCTTT.

This clone has only one observation. The genes are TRBV3-1 (or the pseudogene TRBV3-2) and TRBJ2-3, with D possibly matching TRBD2 (6 bases). V was pared by 3 bases and J by 0 bases, with 10 bases between. CDR1 is LGHDT, CDR2 YNNKEL, per germline (reference sequence). This CDR3 comprises 15 residues. CDR3 sequence: CASSHAGTSTDTQYF. In nucleotides, the CDR3 is TGTGCCAGCAGCCACGCCGGGACTAGCACAGATACGCAGTATTTT.

This clone occurred once. The V call is TRBV9, the J call TRBJ2-5; 7 bases are a match to TRBD1. Trimming took 4 bases from V and 4 from J; bases not matched to a gene: 19. CDR1 and CDR2 (germline): SGDLS, YYNGEE. This CDR3 comprises 18 residues. CDR3: CASSPSSGTADLGETQYF. The CDR3 nucleotides are TGTGCCAGCAGCCCGAGCTCCGGGACAGCGGATCTAGGAGAGACCCAGTACTTC.

The rearrangement joins TRBV7-8 to TRBJ2-7; D uncertain. Germline CDR1 and CDR2: SGHVS and FQNEAQ. The CDR3 is 15 residues long. Trimming took off 2 bases at V and 1 base at J, with 12 bases between the two ends. The CDR3 region is CASSLYQVSSYEQYF. CDR3 in DNA: TGTGCCAGCAGCTTATATCAGGTTTCGTCCTACGAGCAGTACTTC.

The chain recombines TRBV3-1 (or the pseudogene TRBV3-2) with TRBJ2-7; 12 nucleotides match TRBD2. The CDR3 runs 17 residues. V was clipped by 0 bases and J by 0 bases; unmatched bases: 3. CDR1 and CDR2 from the germline V gene are LGHDT and YNNKEL (reference sequence). Here the CDR3 DNA reads TGTGCCAGCAGCCAAGAGGGGACTAGCGGGTTCTCCTACGAGCAGTACTTC. Translated, it gives CASSQEGTSGFSYEQYF.

This chain joins TRBV12-3 or TRBV12-4 and TRBJ1-5; possibly TRBD1 for D (6 bases). Trimming stripped 7 bases from V and 7 bases from J, with 11 bases between. CDR3 length equals 12 residues. The CDR3 DNA is TGTGCCAGCACCCAGCAGGGGCAGCCCCAGCATTTT. Translated, it gives CASTQQGQPQHF.

The chain is built from TRBV6-2 or TRBV6-3 and TRBJ2-1; D not certain. Germline-derived CDR1 and CDR2 are MNHEY and SVGEGT. The CDR3 loop spans 14 amino acids. Trimming stripped 1 base from V and 6 bases from J, with 10 bases between. The CDR3 DNA sequence: TGTGCCAGCAGTTACTTTAAAGCGTCCAATGAGCAGTTCTTC. Residues: CASSYFKASNEQFF.

This chain connects TRBV5-1 to TRBJ2-3; 8 positions agree with TRBD2. The CDR3 spans 14 residues. Trimming took 3 bases from V and 2 from J; bases not matched to a gene: 2. Germline CDR1 SGHRS, CDR2 YFSETQ. Written as DNA, the CDR3 is TGCGCCAGCAGCTGGGGACTAGACACAGATACGCAGTATTTT. It encodes CASSWGLDTDTQYF.

V gene TRBV28 combines with J gene TRBJ2-5, with D perhaps matching TRBD2 (5 bases). The germline V gene has CDR1 MDHEN and CDR2 SYDVKM. The length of the CDR3 is 14 residues. Trimming cost V 1 base and J 7 bases, with 13 bases left between them. The CDR3: CASSLSSGVGTQYF. CDR3 DNA sequence: TGTGCCAGCAGTTTATCCAGCGGCGTTGGGACCCAGTACTTC.

Notes on this clone: Germline is not matched at one junction end, which may reflect a read error. J is TRBJ1-1 and V is TRBV6-5; TRBD1 is a possible D gene (5 bases). Germline V gene data show CDR1 as MNHEY and CDR2 as SVGAGI. The CDR3 loop spans 15 amino acids. As DNA, the CDR3 is TGTGCCAGCAGCTACTACAGGCTTCTAAATGTAGAAGCTTTCTTT. Translated, it gives CASSYYRLLNVEAFF.

The V call is TRBV29-1, the J call TRBJ2-7, with TRBD2 identical over 8 bases. The CDR3 consists of 15 residues. Germline CDR1 and CDR2: SQVTM and ANQGSEA. This CDR3 is CSIQVPGRASGEQYF. The CDR3 DNA reads TGCAGTATTCAGGTCCCCGGGAGGGCCTCCGGCGAGCAGTACTTC.